The 3 T cell receptor beta chains listed next were all sequenced from one sample in a study of cytomegalovirus exposure and HLA in healthy donors. PCR primers comprised 60 Vbeta and 13 Jbeta primers. Sequencing used immunoSEQ multiplex PCR; TCRdb keeps in-frame clones, though not all of them. The sample holds fewer than 150,000 clones, over 65% seen once. Sample: PBMCs. Receptors were obtained from a woman aged 18 to 35 in good health and CMV-seronegative.

The chain joins TRBV4-3 to TRBJ2-6; TRBD2 agrees at 7 bases. The CDR3 is 18 residues long. The germline V gene encodes CDR1 LGHNA and CDR2 YSLEER. J lost 1 base, V lost 1 base, and 7 bases had no gene match. The CDR3 loop reads CASSQGLGLTSGANVLTF. The CDR3 DNA follows: TGCGCCAGCAGCCAAGGGTTGGGACTAACGTCTGGGGCCAACGTCCTGACTTTC.

The chain uses TRBV7-8 and TRBJ2-7; 12 positions agree with TRBD2. V was pared by 1 base and J by 6 bases, with 16 bases of the junction left unmatched. The CDR3 contains 19 residues. CDR1 and CDR2 (germline): SGHVS, FQNEAQ. CDR3 sequence: CASSLETGRPSGRVGEQYF. DNA of the CDR3: TGTGCCAGCAGCTTAGAAACAGGGAGACCTAGCGGGAGGGTGGGCGAGCAGTACTTC.

This clone was found a few times. The CDR3 is CASSWQGNTEAFF. The CDR3 DNA sequence: TGTGCCAGTAGCTGGCAGGGGAACACTGAAGCTTTCTTT. The chain employs TRBV19 and TRBJ1-1; weak D call: TRBD1 (5 bases). The CDR3 has 13 residues. CDR1 LNHDA and CDR2 SQIVND come from the germline V gene (reference sequence). V shed 6 bases and J shed 1 base, with 9 bases lying between them.